A selection of T cell receptor beta chains follows, all from one sample in a study of cytomegalovirus exposure and HLA in healthy donors. TCRdb's copy holds only in-frame clones and misses some; the assay was immunoSEQ multiplex PCR. The sample holds fewer than 150,000 clones, 70% to 85% seen once. The specimen was PBMCs. All receptors come from a man aged 25 to 40 in good health and CMV-seropositive. CDR3s include the opening cysteine and the closing phenylalanine or tryptophan. A D gene is named only where the DNA matches it firmly. Size is stated for part of the rows, as once, few or many counts, or as a class when the clone is expanded.

CDR3 length	D gene	clone size	V gene	J gene	CDR3 protein	CDR3 DNA
14	NA	NA	TRBV7-9	TRBJ1-3	CASRRVTGGNTIYF	TGTGCCAGCAGGAGGGTAACGGGAGGAAACACCATATATTTT
18	TRBD1	once	TRBV12-5	TRBJ1-1	CASGLVRTGLIEGTEAFF	TGTGCTAGTGGTTTGGTACGGACAGGGCTGATTGAGGGCACTGAAGCTTTCTTT
15	TRBD2	few	TRBV2	TRBJ2-7	CASSEGLAGGGEQYF	TGTGCCAGCAGTGAAGGGTTAGCGGGAGGAGGAGAGCAGTACTTC
17	TRBD1	NA	TRBV5-1	TRBJ1-1	CASTRRDRGRVGTEAFF	TGCGCCAGCACCAGGAGGGACAGGGGGCGAGTTGGCACTGAAGCTTTCTTT
15	NA	NA	TRBV5-1	TRBJ2-7	CASSLSSGLLYEQYF	TGCGCCAGCAGCTTGAGCTCGGGACTCCTCTACGAGCAGTACTTC
15	TRBD1	once	TRBV19	TRBJ1-2	CASSGMKGANYGYTF	TGTGCCAGTAGTGGCATGAAGGGGGCCAACTATGGCTACACCTTC
13	NA	NA	TRBV5-4	TRBJ2-7	CASSLQGTYEQYF	TGTGCCAGCAGCTTGCAGGGGACCTACGAGCAGTACTTC
14	TRBD1	NA	TRBV6-6	TRBJ1-2	CASSYSRDRVGYTF	TGTGCCAGCAGTTACTCGAGGGACAGGGTTGGCTACACCTTC
13	NA	few	TRBV10-3	TRBJ1-2	CAIITGFDYGYTF	TGTGCCATCATTACAGGGTTCGACTATGGCTACACCTTC
16	TRBD2	NA	TRBV7-2	TRBJ2-5	CASSLMLAGGRETQYF	TGTGCCAGCAGCTTAATGCTAGCGGGAGGCCGGGAGACCCAGTACTTC
14	NA	NA	TRBV14	TRBJ1-5	CASSEEYSNQPQHF	TGTGCCAGCAGCGAGGAGTATAGCAATCAGCCCCAGCATTTT
15	NA	NA	TRBV5-1	TRBJ1-4	CASSPGEATNEKLFF	TGCGCCAGCAGCCCCGGAGAGGCAACTAATGAAAAACTGTTTTTT
14	NA	NA	TRBV10-3	TRBJ2-3	CAISGQDSTDTQYF	TGTGCCATCAGTGGCCAGGATAGCACAGATACGCAGTATTTT